This T cell receptor beta chain was profiled in a study of patients and donors after allogeneic stem cell transplantation. CDR1 is SEHNR, CDR2 FQNEAQ, per germline (reference sequence). The CDR3 runs 16 residues. V lost 5 bases, J lost 3 bases, and 17 bases lay in between. One entry per CDR3 protein results from TCRdb running MiXCR on the RT-PCR reads. The sample includes over 65,000 distinct CDR3 sequences, around 27% of them seen just once. This clonotype has only one observation. This receptor was identified in a human donor who was either an allogeneic HSCT recipient or a stem cell or donor lymphocyte infusion donor (not recorded which). It is not recorded whose cells these are; they may come from a transplant donor. The chain recombines TRBV7-9 with TRBJ2-1; D uncertain. Sequences were obtained from blood, either unsorted or a sorted T cell fraction (not recorded which). CDR3 sequence: CASSNISRGVYNEQFF. DNA for the CDR3: TGTGCCAGCAGCAACATTTCCCGAGGTGTCTACAATGAGCAGTTCTTC.